These T cell receptor beta chains were read from a single sample in a study of regulatory T cells in long-lasting Graves disease. TCRdb re-derived calls from the multiplex PCR reads in MiXCR, one entry per CDR3 protein. The sample has roughly 420,000 distinct CDR3 sequences, approximately 16% seen once. These data are also associated with another study on T cells in Graves' hyperthyroidism and ophthalmopathy.

The input for sequencing was peripheral blood mononuclear cells (PBMCs), taken at new diagnosis, from a patient treated with antithyroid drugs. These receptors all come from a woman aged 18-29 years with Graves disease. Each CDR3 is given with its conserved first and last residue. The order of the fields is CDR3 DNA, CDR3 protein, V gene, J gene, CDR3 length, clone size, D gene. D genes are given only for firm matches. Only part of the rows carry a size: once, few, many, or a class if the clone is expanded.

DNA: TGTGCCAGCAGTTTAGTGAGGCAGGTGGGCGAGCAGTACTTC; CDR3: CASSLVRQVGEQYF; V: TRBV28; J: TRBJ2-7; length: 14; size: few; D: NA
DNA: TGTGCTAGTGGCTCCCCGGGGGCGACCCAAAGCAATGAGCAGTTCTTC; CDR3: CASGSPGATQSNEQFF; V: TRBV12-5; J: TRBJ2-1; length: 16; size: NA; D: NA
DNA: TGCGCCAGCAGCCAACAGTTAGCGGCCAGCTACGAGCAGTACTTC; CDR3: CASSQQLAASYEQYF; V: TRBV4-3; J: TRBJ2-7; length: 15; size: many; D: NA
DNA: TGTGCCACCAGCAGAGTATCGGATACGCAGTATTTT; CDR3: CATSRVSDTQYF; V: TRBV15; J: TRBJ2-3; length: 12; size: few; D: NA
DNA: TGTGCCAGTAGTTCCAGATCAAGACTAGCGGGGTTGAACACCGGGGAGCTGTTTTTT; CDR3: CASSSRSRLAGLNTGELFF; V: TRBV19; J: TRBJ2-2; length: 19; size: few; D: TRBD2
DNA: TGCAGTGCAACTAGCGACCCCGGGACCCAGTACTTC; CDR3: CSATSDPGTQYF; V: TRBV20-1; J: TRBJ2-5; length: 12; size: many; D: TRBD2
DNA: TGTGCCAGCCAGCGTACGGTCACTAGCGGCCACAATGAGCAGTTCTTC; CDR3: CASQRTVTSGHNEQFF; V: TRBV6-2/TRBV6-3; J: TRBJ2-1; length: 16; size: NA; D: TRBD2
DNA: TGTGCCAGCAGGACAGGGGCGGTCTATGGCTACACCTTC; CDR3: CASRTGAVYGYTF; V: TRBV28; J: TRBJ1-2; length: 13; size: many; D: TRBD1
DNA: TGTGCCAGCAGCCCGACTAGCGGAGGGAGCACAGATACGCAGTATTTT; CDR3: CASSPTSGGSTDTQYF; V: TRBV9; J: TRBJ2-3; length: 16; size: many; D: TRBD2
DNA: TGCGCCAGCAGCCGTCTCGGGACAGCCGGGGAGCTGTTTTTT; CDR3: CASSRLGTAGELFF; V: TRBV5-1; J: TRBJ2-2; length: 14; size: few; D: TRBD1
DNA: TGTGCCAGCAGTGAACGGGACAGATACGGCTACACCTTC; CDR3: CASSERDRYGYTF; V: TRBV6-2/TRBV6-3; J: TRBJ1-2; length: 13; size: many; D: TRBD1
DNA: TGTGCCAGCGCATCGACAGTGAATCAGCCCCAGCATTTT; CDR3: CASASTVNQPQHF; V: TRBV6-1; J: TRBJ1-5; length: 13; size: few; D: NA
DNA: TGTGCCAGCAGTTTTGGACAGGGGATAACCAATGAGCAGTTCTTC; CDR3: CASSFGQGITNEQFF; V: TRBV12-3/TRBV12-4; J: TRBJ2-1; length: 15; size: many; D: TRBD1
DNA: TGCAGTGCGCAACAGGGTTTATGGGAGACCCAGTACTTC; CDR3: CSAQQGLWETQYF; V: TRBV20-1; J: TRBJ2-5; length: 13; size: many; D: NA
DNA: TGTGCCAGCTCACCCGGGACAGTCAACCAGCCCCAGCATTTT; CDR3: CASSPGTVNQPQHF; V: TRBV18; J: TRBJ1-5; length: 14; size: many; D: TRBD1
DNA: TGTGCCAGCGCCGCGACTGGGGGGTACCAAGAGACCCAGTACTTC; CDR3: CASAATGGYQETQYF; V: TRBV12-3/TRBV12-4; J: TRBJ2-5; length: 15; size: many; D: NA
DNA: TGTGCCAGCAGCTTATCCCGAATGAACACTGAAGCTTTCTTT; CDR3: CASSLSRMNTEAFF; V: TRBV7-9; J: TRBJ1-1; length: 14; size: many; D: NA
DNA: TGTGCTAGTGGTCTAGCGGGAGGGCCCTTTGGAGGGGCCAACGTCCTGACTTTC; CDR3: CASGLAGGPFGGANVLTF; V: TRBV12-5; J: TRBJ2-6; length: 18; size: NA; D: TRBD2
DNA: TGTGCCAGCAAAGGGACTAGCGGCTACAATGAGCAGTTCTTC; CDR3: CASKGTSGYNEQFF; V: TRBV12-3/TRBV12-4; J: TRBJ2-1; length: 14; size: many; D: TRBD2
DNA: TGTGCCAGCAGTTATCGGGGCTCATCGGAAGAGACCCAGTACTTC; CDR3: CASSYRGSSEETQYF; V: TRBV6-2/TRBV6-3; J: TRBJ2-5; length: 15; size: many; D: NA
DNA: TGTGCCAGCAGTTACTTAAATCCCCAGGGAATCTCTGGAAACACCATATATTTT; CDR3: CASSYLNPQGISGNTIYF; V: TRBV6-2/TRBV6-3; J: TRBJ1-3; length: 18; size: NA; D: NA
DNA: TGCGCCAGCAGACCCACGAACGGACAGGCGAGCACAGATACGCAGTATTTT; CDR3: CASRPTNGQASTDTQYF; V: TRBV4-1; J: TRBJ2-3; length: 17; size: few; D: TRBD1
DNA: TGTGCCAGCACATCTCTTGGACGGGCAAGTCCCGGGTCCTACAATGAGCAGTTCTTC; CDR3: CASTSLGRASPGSYNEQFF; V: TRBV28; J: TRBJ2-1; length: 19; size: many; D: NA
DNA: TGTGCCACCAGTGACCCGACCGGTGGGGAGACCCAGTACTTC; CDR3: CATSDPTGGETQYF; V: TRBV24-1; J: TRBJ2-5; length: 14; size: few; D: NA